This T cell receptor beta chain stems from a study of Graves' ophthalmopathy and Graves' hyperthyroidism. The wider study: No progression to ophthalmopathy over 18 months defined stable hyperthyroidism. Overall study findings and caveats: A 13-signature model separated ophthalmopathy from stable hyperthyroidism, reaching 85% to 90% sensitivity and under 82% specificity cross-validated. At around 70% sensitivity and approximately 78% specificity, the model predicted progression of the ophthalmopathy.

Germline values: CDR1 SQVTM, CDR2 ANQGSEA. CDR3 length: 12 residues. The ends were cut back, 6 bases at V and 1 base at J, with 9 bases in the middle. In this sample, this clonotype turned up a few times. Antigen: not known. Amplification from RNA transcripts yielded the TCR beta CDR3 regions. RT-PCR was first run with HTBI primers, then multiplex PCR in a second round. TCRdb passed the multiplex PCR reads through MiXCR, listing each CDR3 protein once. The sample records a few hundred thousand distinct CDR3 sequences, 35% to 40% being singletons. The V call is TRBV29-1, the J call TRBJ1-2, with TRBD1 as a possible D gene (5 bases). Sequenced sample: peripheral blood or thyroid tissue (not recorded which). This receptor was obtained from an adult man with Graves' hyperthyroidism. The CDR3 sequence is CSVGDLNYGYTF. The CDR3, as DNA: TGCAGCGTGGGGGACCTTAACTATGGCTACACCTTC.